This T cell receptor beta chain was found in a study of shared clonotypes between healthy human individuals. Whole-study context: CD4 naive and CD4 memory each took three plates per donor, while CD8 naive took two and CD8 memory one. Study-wide points: Between four donors, naive CD4 clonotypes were shared at a level of approximately 5%.

There were only Caucasian adults among the donors, and all lived in Nashville, Tennessee. The data were produced by immunoSEQ multiplex PCR, yet TCRdb's version contains in-frame clones alone and is incomplete. The data contain 550,000 to 800,000 clones, roughly 88% of them singletons. About this clone itself: The antigen is undetermined.

This CDR3 spans 15 amino acids. J was trimmed by 2 bases and V by 5 bases; bases with no gene match: 8. The germline CDR1 and CDR2 sequences are MNHEY and SMNVEV (reference sequence). The sample was memory CD8+ T cells from PBMCs. The sample's subset: CD45RO+ cells pooled with CCR7-negative TemRA cells. This clonotype was obtained from a man younger than 35 in good health. Some clones in this sample may be carry-over from other donors' samples. This rearrangement joins TRBV27 to TRBJ2-7, with 8 positions matching TRBD1. The CDR3 region has the DNA TGTGCCAGCAGTCCCTGGACAGGGTTGACCTACGAGCAGTACTTC. As protein: CASSPWTGLTYEQYF.